A selection of T cell receptor beta chains follows, all from one sample in a study of control samples from healthy donors and cancer patients. Sequencing was performed with immunoSEQ multiplex PCR; in TCRdb, only in-frame clones are kept and a portion is missing. The table has about 120,000 clones, roughly 90% seen once. Sequenced sample: blood. The receptors stem from a man aged 18-30 years in good health. Each CDR3 is given without its conserved first and last residue. A D gene is named only where the DNA matches it firmly.

d_gene	j_gene	v_gene	CDR3aa
.	TRBJ2-7	TRBV5-6	ASSLVGPISYEQY
.	TRBJ2-5	TRBV19	ASSMGQYRETQY
TRBD1	TRBJ2-7	TRBV4-1	ASSQAPGQGHEQY
.	TRBJ2-1	TRBV2	ASRTPSGSNEQF
.	TRBJ2-1	TRBV5-1	ASSLKPPENEQF
.	TRBJ1-1	TRBV7-6	ASSLEPYTEAF
.	TRBJ2-1	TRBV9	ASSVARDNNYNEQF
.	TRBJ2-2	TRBV3-1/TRBV3-2	ASRFIGLENTGELF
.	TRBJ1-5	TRBV5-8	ASSLDISQGRQPQH
.	TRBJ1-2	TRBV30	AWSVPTATSYT
TRBD1	TRBJ1-1	TRBV9	ASSVEGGHTEAF
.	TRBJ2-1	TRBV11-2	ASSLRLASYNEQF
.	TRBJ2-2	TRBV2	ASSEWQAANTGELF
.	TRBJ1-1	TRBV12-3/TRBV12-4	ASSLTGNTEAF
TRBD1	TRBJ2-2	TRBV10-1	ATASDRENTGELF
.	TRBJ2-7	TRBV28	ASSRPDGYVEQY
.	TRBJ1-2	TRBV9	ASSVDGQPSYGYT
.	TRBJ1-6	TRBV6-5	ASSYPRTNSPLH
TRBD2	TRBJ2-7	TRBV28	ASSSPFSGGDRLYEQY
.	TRBJ1-5	TRBV9	ASSGDGSNQPQH
TRBD1	TRBJ2-3	TRBV29-1	SVGDRGPDTQY
.	TRBJ1-5	TRBV19	ATSDGQNSNQPQH
TRBD1	TRBJ2-2	TRBV5-4	ASSVSDRGRLPGELF
TRBD1	TRBJ2-7	TRBV9	ASSGGGTGSSYEQY
.	TRBJ1-3	TRBV6-5	ASSPSGFTGNTIY
.	TRBJ1-5	TRBV19	ASSVRDGNQPQH
.	TRBJ2-7	TRBV19	ASALRDSSYEQY
.	TRBJ2-1	TRBV5-6	ASSSEDVYNEQF
.	TRBJ2-1	TRBV7-9	ASSIGDNHNEQF
.	TRBJ2-3	TRBV2	ASRARGWSGSDTQY
.	TRBJ1-2	TRBV2	ASIHKTNYGYT
.	TRBJ2-7	TRBV7-6	AEAVWDQYEQY
.	TRBJ2-6	TRBV3-1/TRBV3-2	ASSQKRDTYSGANVLT
.	TRBJ1-4	TRBV13	ASSLGYSEKLF
.	TRBJ1-2	TRBV6-1	ASSETGTGYYGYT
TRBD2	TRBJ2-5	TRBV6-2/TRBV6-3	ASSRTSGRGPQY
TRBD1	TRBJ2-2	TRBV5-1	ASSFTGGAGTGELF
.	TRBJ2-2	TRBV6-5	ATFRGATNTGELF
TRBD1	TRBJ1-1	TRBV5-6	ASSQGDNTEAF
.	TRBJ1-2	TRBV9	ASSLEQELDGYT
.	TRBJ1-5	TRBV2	ASRGRGNGNQPQH
.	TRBJ2-2	TRBV19	ASSITENTGELF
.	TRBJ2-7	TRBV5-4	ASSPGYEQY
TRBD2	TRBJ2-5	TRBV19	ASSASGRRETQY
.	TRBJ1-3	TRBV28	ASETGGNTIY
.	TRBJ2-7	TRBV7-2	ASSPAFPAVSYEQY
.	TRBJ2-1	TRBV3-1/TRBV3-2	ASSRDSLSWGDEQF
.	TRBJ1-6	TRBV30	AWSHRAGNSPLH
.	TRBJ1-2	TRBV5-5	ASSLAQGRYGYT
.	TRBJ1-5	TRBV7-3	ASSSDHNQPQH